This T cell receptor beta chain was observed in a study of control samples from healthy donors and cancer patients. The germline CDR1 and CDR2 sequences are SGDLS and YYNGEE. V dropped 3 bases and J dropped 0 bases, with 13 bases sitting between them. This CDR3 comprises 17 residues. The repertoire was sequenced with immunoSEQ multiplex PCR; TCRdb's copy has only in-frame clones and lacks some. The sample contains 100,000 to 150,000 clones, approximately 87% of which appear only once. The chain joins TRBV9 to TRBJ2-6; D gene uncertain. What was sequenced was blood. This clonotype originated in a man aged 30-40 years in good health. CDR3 amino acids: CASSGSVLNSGANVLTF. The CDR3, as DNA: TGTGCCAGCAGCGGGTCGGTCCTTAACTCTGGGGCCAACGTCCTGACTTTC.